Shown below are 30 T cell receptor beta chains from a single sample sequenced in a study of cytomegalovirus exposure and HLA in healthy donors (dated by TCRdb to the late 2010s). The library relied on the immunoSEQ multiplex PCR assay. A mixture of 60 forward primers for TCR Vbeta segments and 13 reverse primers for TCR Jbeta segments was used in the multiplex PCR. TCRdb's version of the immuneACCESS table is confined to in-frame rearrangements and falls short of the full clone set. An unresolved V gene accounts for under half of the shortfall where checked; the remainder is of unknown origin. Counted in this sample were some 200,000 clones; about 79% of them appeared once. The top ten hold 1.5% to 2% of the sample. The material sequenced was PBMCs. The receptors shown here come from a man aged 18 to 30 in good health and CMV-seronegative.

This chain uses TRBV5-6 with TRBJ2-7, with 7 bases fitting TRBD2. Trimming cost V 1 base and J 0 bases; bases outside gene matches: 4. CDR3 length: 15 amino acids. Per the germline V gene, CDR1 is SGHDT and CDR2 is YYEEEE. The chain's CDR3 is CASSLPGGSSYEQYF. The CDR3 nucleotides are TGTGCCAGCAGCTTGCCCGGGGGGAGCTCCTACGAGCAGTACTTC. The full variable domain, completed using reference TRBV5-6 and TRBJ2-7, is DAGVTQSPTHLIKTRGQQVTLRCSPKSGHDTVSWYQQALGQGPQFIFQYYEEEERQRGNFPDRFSGHQFPNYSSELNVNALLLGDSALYLCASSLPGGSSYEQYFGPGTRLTVT.

This chain uses TRBV18 with TRBJ2-1; a weak D match, TRBD2 (5 bases). In germline, CDR1 is KGHSH, CDR2 LQKENI. This CDR3 spans 11 amino acids. Trimming shortened V by 6 bases and J by 12 bases, and 12 bases separated the two germline ends. The CDR3 coding sequence is TGTGCCAGCTCCCTCGCAGAGGGGCAGTTCTTC. It specifies CASSLAEGQFF.

V is TRBV19 and J is TRBJ2-2; 10 bases map to TRBD1. There are 15 residues in the CDR3. The germline V gene encodes CDR1 LNHDA and CDR2 SQIVND (reference sequence). The trim removed 5 bases at V and 7 bases at J, leaving 7 bases unmatched. The CDR3: CASSRWDRGGGELFF. CDR3 coding DNA: TGTGCCAGTAGTCGTTGGGACAGGGGAGGCGGGGAGCTGTTTTTT.

This chain connects TRBV7-8 to TRBJ2-7, with TRBD2 identical over 7 bases. With V trimmed by 5 bases and J by 0 bases, 10 bases remained unmatched. The CDR3 has 16 amino acids. CDR1 and CDR2 (germline): SGHVS, FQNEAQ. CDR3: CASSAPWGGSSYEQYF. The CDR3 region has the DNA TGTGCCAGCAGCGCCCCCTGGGGGGGGAGCTCCTACGAGCAGTACTTC.

The CDR3: CASGLPGGDATNEKLFF. The CDR3 nucleotides are TGTGCCAGCGGACTCCCGGGGGGGGATGCAACTAATGAAAAACTGTTTTTT. The chain joins TRBV9 to TRBJ1-4; D may be TRBD1 (5 bases). CDR1 is SGDLS, CDR2 YYNGEE, per germline. The V end was cut by 7 bases, the J end by 0 bases, with 19 bases between. This CDR3 contains 17 residues.

This sequence joins TRBV9 and TRBJ2-2; D is unresolved. The germline V and J ends were trimmed by 3 bases and 4 bases, with 7 bases remaining between them. The CDR3 spans 13 residues. Germline values: CDR1 SGDLS, CDR2 YYNGEE. CDR3 coding DNA: TGTGCCAGCAGCGACTATACCACCGGGGAGCTGTTTTTT. It codes for CASSDYTTGELFF.

The chain carries TRBV19 and TRBJ2-1; 9 bases align to TRBD2. CDR3 length: 16 residues. CDR1 and CDR2 (germline): LNHDA, SQIVND (reference sequence). Unmatched junction bases numbered 11, after V lost 7 bases and J lost 4 bases. CDR3 nucleotides: TGTGCCAGTATGTCAGGCGGGAGGGCCCTGTACAATGAGCAGTTCTTC. The encoded protein is CASMSGGRALYNEQFF.

This clone was observed a few times. This sequence joins TRBV18 and TRBJ2-5, with 10 bases identical to TRBD2. The CDR3 runs 16 residues. The germline V gene encodes CDR1 KGHSH and CDR2 LQKENI. The V segment lost 5 bases and the J segment 5 bases; nucleotides outside the gene matches: 11. The CDR3 DNA is TGTGCCAGCTCAGCCGTACTAGCGGGAAGTGAGGAGACCCAGTACTTC. Its translation is CASSAVLAGSEETQYF. The full variable domain, with the rest looked up from reference TRBV18 and TRBJ2-5, is NAGVMQNPRHLVRRRGQEARLRCSPMKGHSHVYWYRQLPEEGLKFMVYLQKENIIDESGMPKERFSAEFPKEGPSILRIQQVVRGDSAAYFCASSAVLAGSEETQYFGPGTRLLVL.

This clone was seen a handful of times. The V and J genes are TRBV19 and TRBJ1-1; 12 bases fit TRBD1. The germline V gene encodes CDR1 LNHDA and CDR2 SQIVND (reference sequence). The CDR3 has 16 amino acids. V lost 7 bases and J lost 3; bases outside the gene matches: 9. CDR3 amino acids: CASTPGQGAFDTEAFF. CDR3 coding DNA: TGTGCCAGTACCCCGGGACAGGGGGCTTTTGACACTGAAGCTTTCTTT.

As DNA, the CDR3 is TGTGCCAGCAGTGAACAGGGCCACACTGAAGCTTTCTTT. Residues: CASSEQGHTEAFF. The chain employs TRBV6-1 and TRBJ1-1, with a possible D match to TRBD1 (5 bases). The V gene lost 2 bases and the J gene lost 3 bases, with 7 bases spanning the gap. Germline V gene lookup returns CDR1 MNHNS and CDR2 SASEGT. CDR3 length equals 13 residues.

This clone was seen only once. This sequence joins TRBV11-1 and TRBJ2-7; 7 bases are shared with TRBD1. CDR1 is SGHAT, CDR2 FQDESV, per germline (reference sequence). After removal of 4 bases from V and 2 bases from J, the junction contained 11 bases not matched to a gene. CDR3 size: 16 residues. The CDR3 bases are TGTGCCAGCAGCTCCCAACGCGAGGGGGCAACCTACGAGCAGTACTTC. Residues: CASSSQREGATYEQYF.

This clone was detected only once. This rearrangement joins TRBV15 to TRBJ1-5, with D perhaps matching TRBD1 (6 bases). V was trimmed by 4 bases and J by 0 bases, leaving 25 bases between them. Germline V gene sequence: CDR1 LNHNV, CDR2 YYDKDF (reference sequence). This CDR3 has 20 amino acids. CDR3 loop: CATSNPTKQGPYYSNQPQHF. CDR3 coding DNA: TGTGCCACCAGCAACCCGACGAAACAGGGCCCCTACTATAGCAATCAGCCCCAGCATTTT. Full variable domain (remainder filled in from reference TRBV15 and TRBJ1-5): DAMVIQNPRYQVTQFGKPVTLSCSQTLNHNVMYWYQQKSSQAPKLLFHYYDKDFNNEADTPDNFQSRRPNTSFCFLDIRSPGLGDTAMYLCATSNPTKQGPYYSNQPQHFGDGTRLSIL.

This rearrangement joins TRBV12-5 to TRBJ2-2; a possible D gene is TRBD2 (6 bases). This CDR3 spans 17 amino acids. V dropped 1 base and J dropped 6 bases, with 18 bases sitting between them. Germline-derived CDR1 and CDR2 are LGHNT and FRNRAP. The CDR3 spells CASGLDNWVGGPGELFF. The CDR3 nucleotides are TGTGCTAGTGGTTTGGATAACTGGGTCGGGGGTCCCGGGGAGCTGTTTTTT.

The chain uses TRBV27 and TRBJ1-1; D unresolved. The germline V and J ends were trimmed by 6 bases and 0 bases, with 8 bases remaining between them. The germline V gene has CDR1 MNHEY and CDR2 SMNVEV (reference sequence). This CDR3 comprises 13 residues. Here the CDR3 reads CASRFGMNTEAFF. CDR3 nucleotide sequence: TGTGCCAGCAGGTTCGGTATGAACACTGAAGCTTTCTTT.

V is TRBV20-1 and J is TRBJ2-5; D remains ambiguous. The germline V gene has CDR1 DFQATT and CDR2 SNEGSKA (reference sequence). The V and J ends lost 2 bases and 5 bases respectively, with 6 bases between them. CDR3 length: 11 amino acids. CDR3 coding DNA: TGCAGTGCTAGAATCTTCGAGACCCAGTACTTC. This encodes CSARIFETQYF.

V is TRBV16 and J is TRBJ2-7, with TRBD1 matching over 9 bases. Trimming took 4 bases from V and 5 from J; bases not matched to a gene: 6. There are 14 residues in the CDR3. CDR1 and CDR2 from the germline V gene are KGHSY and FQNENV. CDR3 loop: CASSRNRGLNEQYF. CDR3 bases: TGTGCCAGCAGCCGCAACAGGGGGCTAAACGAGCAGTACTTC.

The V gene is TRBV27, the J gene TRBJ2-2; 8 positions match TRBD1. The V segment lost 6 bases and the J segment 5 bases; nucleotides outside the gene matches: 8. Germline-derived CDR1 and CDR2 are MNHEY and SMNVEV (reference sequence). This CDR3 has 15 residues. Here the CDR3 reads CASRTRGLGTGELFF. The DNA for the CDR3 is TGTGCCAGCAGAACCAGGGGGCTGGGGACCGGGGAGCTGTTTTTT.

This chain uses TRBV7-9 with TRBJ2-3, with 7 bases that match TRBD2. The CDR3 runs 15 residues. The germline CDR1 and CDR2 sequences are SEHNR and FQNEAQ (reference sequence). V lost 1 base to trimming and J lost 6 bases; unmatched junction nucleotides: 7. CDR3: CASSLDLAGDDTQYF. For the CDR3, the DNA is TGTGCCAGCAGCTTAGATTTGGCGGGGGACGATACGCAGTATTTT.

This clone was detected once. This rearrangement joins TRBV11-2 to TRBJ2-5; D call uncertain. This CDR3 spans 13 amino acids. Deletions cut 3 bases from V and 1 base from J, with 6 bases between. The germline V gene encodes CDR1 SGHAT and CDR2 FQNNGV. The CDR3 sequence: CASSLSPQETQYF. DNA of the CDR3: TGTGCCAGCAGCTTGAGCCCCCAAGAGACCCAGTACTTC.

This rearrangement joins TRBV5-1 to TRBJ2-2; D may be TRBD1 (6 bases). The CDR3 runs to 14 residues. Trimming stripped 2 bases from V and 4 bases from J, with 9 bases between. CDR1 is SGHRS, CDR2 YFSETQ, per germline. The CDR3 DNA follows: TGCGCCAGCAGCTTTACAGGGACCACCGGGGAGCTGTTTTTT. Translated, it gives CASSFTGTTGELFF.

The chain couples TRBV4-1 to TRBJ2-5; possibly TRBD2 for D (5 bases). The CDR3 covers 15 residues. Germline CDR1 reads MGHRA; CDR2 reads YSYEKL. The V end was cut by 1 base, the J end by 4 bases, with 13 bases between. Here the CDR3 DNA reads TGCGCCAGCAGCCAAGTAGACCGGGGTTTAGAGACCCAGTACTTC. This encodes CASSQVDRGLETQYF.

Remarks on this clone: Other nucleotide sequences in the sample specify the same CDR3. The chain links TRBV9 to TRBJ1-4, with TRBD1 matching over 9 bases. V lost 2 bases and J lost 8; bases outside the gene matches: 7. The germline gives CDR1 SGDLS, CDR2 YYNGEE. The CDR3 consists of 15 residues. In DNA, the CDR3 is TGTGCCAGCAGCGTTACAGGGGGCTTAGGCGAAAAACTGTTTTTT. It translates to CASSVTGGLGEKLFF.

V is TRBV4-3 and J is TRBJ2-6; 11 positions match TRBD1. V trimming: 3 bases; J trimming: 13 bases; junction bases outside the gene matches: 5. This CDR3 contains 14 residues. Looked up from germline, CDR1 is LGHNA and CDR2 is YSLEER. The chain's CDR3 is CASSHVGQGDVLTF. The CDR3 nucleotides are TGCGCCAGCAGCCACGTGGGACAGGGGGATGTCCTGACTTTC.

This clone was detected a few times. V is TRBV2 and J is TRBJ1-5, with D perhaps matching TRBD1 (6 bases). V was cut by 7 bases and J by 0 bases, with 16 bases left in between. Germline CDR1 SNHLY, CDR2 FYNNEI. The CDR3 is made up of 16 amino acids. The CDR3: CASTTGTSYSNQPQHF. The CDR3, as DNA: TGTGCCAGCACTACCGGGACATCCTATAGCAATCAGCCCCAGCATTTT.

The chain couples TRBV5-6 to TRBJ2-7; D uncertain. The V end was cut by 0 bases, the J end by 5 bases, with 6 bases between. The CDR3 contains 12 residues. The germline gives CDR1 SGHDT, CDR2 YYEEEE. In DNA form, the CDR3 reads TGTGCCAGCAGCTTGGGGCTGGACGAGCAGTACTTC. As protein: CASSLGLDEQYF.

The chain employs TRBV4-3 and TRBJ2-7, with TRBD2 matching over 7 bases. Germline CDR1 reads LGHNA; CDR2 reads YSLEER. V lost 0 bases and J lost 0; bases outside the gene matches: 8. CDR3 size: 17 residues. As DNA, the CDR3 is TGCGCCAGCAGCCAAGAAGTTGAGGGAGGGCCCTCCTACGAGCAGTACTTC. Its protein is CASSQEVEGGPSYEQYF.

The chain is built from TRBV7-2 and TRBJ2-3; D may be TRBD1 (6 bases). CDR3 length equals 19 residues. In germline, CDR1 is SGHTA, CDR2 FQGNSA. V was trimmed by 4 bases and J by 3 bases, leaving 26 bases between them. The CDR3 here is CASSSTLAKQGGGTDTQYF. The CDR3 DNA reads as TGTGCCAGCAGCTCAACACTGGCTAAACAGGGTGGTGGGACAGATACGCAGTATTTT.

The J gene is TRBJ2-2, the V gene TRBV10-3; 7 bases map to TRBD2. Germline values: CDR1 ENHRY, CDR2 SYGVKD. V dropped 4 bases and J dropped 6; count of bases not matched to a gene: 2. The CDR3 has 13 amino acids. The CDR3 spells CAISGGGAGELFF. The CDR3 nucleotides read TGTGCCATCAGTGGGGGAGGGGCCGGGGAGCTGTTTTTT.

CDR3 sequence reads: CASSRQAITSGANVLTF. The CDR3 DNA sequence: TGTGCCAGCTCACGACAGGCTATTACGTCTGGGGCCAACGTCCTGACTTTC. The chain combines TRBV18 with TRBJ2-6, with D possibly being TRBD1 (6 bases). The V end was cut by 4 bases, the J end by 1 base, with 14 bases between. Germline-derived CDR1 and CDR2 are KGHSH and LQKENI. The CDR3 runs 17 residues.

The count of this clone is one. The chain couples TRBV7-9 to TRBJ2-7; a weak D match, TRBD1 (6 bases). The germline CDR1 and CDR2 sequences are SEHNR and FQNEAQ (reference sequence). This CDR3 is built from 16 residues. Trimming took off 4 bases at V and 4 bases at J, with 20 bases between the two ends. The CDR3 reads CASSSPGDTGSYEQYF. In DNA form, the CDR3 reads TGTGCCAGCAGCTCCCCCGGGGACACAGGGTCTTACGAGCAGTACTTC. Based on the CDR3 plus reference TRBV7-9 and TRBJ2-7, the full variable domain is DTGVSQNPRHKITKRGQNVTFRCDPISEHNRLYWYRQTLGQGPEFLTYFQNEAQLEKSRLLSDRFSAERPKGSFSTLEIQRTEQGDSAMYLCASSSPGDTGSYEQYFGPGTRLTVT.